This T cell receptor (beta chain) is from a study of OX40 agonist ivuxolimab in advanced cancers. This table comes from immunoSEQ multiplex PCR, and its TCRdb copy is limited to in-frame clones, with some not included. This sample has 35,000 to 40,000 clones; roughly four fifths occur once, and the top ten carry under 2%. V dropped 1 base and J dropped 5 bases, with 11 bases sitting between them. The CDR3 spans 15 residues. CDR1 is MNHNS, CDR2 SASEGT, per germline. This receptor was taken from an adult with an advanced solid tumor such as melanoma, head and neck, liver or kidney cancer. This chain uses TRBV6-1 with TRBJ2-2, with D perhaps being TRBD1 or TRBD2 (6 bases each). The source was CD4+ or CD8+ T cells sorted from blood, collected in a trial of the OX40 agonist ivuxolimab. As DNA, the CDR3 is TGTGCCAGCAGTGAAGTAAGGGGGACTACCGGGGAGCTGTTTTTT. Translating it yields CASSEVRGTTGELFF.